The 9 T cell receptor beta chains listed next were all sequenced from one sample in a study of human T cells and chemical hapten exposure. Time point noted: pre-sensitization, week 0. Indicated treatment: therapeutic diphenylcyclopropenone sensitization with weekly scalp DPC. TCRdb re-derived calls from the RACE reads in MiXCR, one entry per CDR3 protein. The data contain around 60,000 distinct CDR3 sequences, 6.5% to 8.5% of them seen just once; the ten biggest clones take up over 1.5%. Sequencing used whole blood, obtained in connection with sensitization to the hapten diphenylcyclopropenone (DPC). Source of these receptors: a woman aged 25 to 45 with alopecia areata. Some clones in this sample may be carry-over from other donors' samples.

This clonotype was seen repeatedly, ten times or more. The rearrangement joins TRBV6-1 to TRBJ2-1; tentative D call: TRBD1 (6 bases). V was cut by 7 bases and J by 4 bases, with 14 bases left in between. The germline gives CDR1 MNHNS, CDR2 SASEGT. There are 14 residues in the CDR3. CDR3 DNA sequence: TGTGCCAGCACTCCGGGACATAGTTACAATGAGCAGTTCTTC. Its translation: CASTPGHSYNEQFF.

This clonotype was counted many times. The CDR3 DNA follows: TGTGCCACCAGCATTCGTGTCGGGGAGTATGGCTACACCTTC. Amino acids: CATSIRVGEYGYTF. The chain combines TRBV15 with TRBJ1-2; no clear D. CDR3 length: 14 residues. V was pared by 4 bases and J by 5 bases, with 14 bases between. From germline, CDR1 is LNHNV and CDR2 YYDKDF (reference sequence).

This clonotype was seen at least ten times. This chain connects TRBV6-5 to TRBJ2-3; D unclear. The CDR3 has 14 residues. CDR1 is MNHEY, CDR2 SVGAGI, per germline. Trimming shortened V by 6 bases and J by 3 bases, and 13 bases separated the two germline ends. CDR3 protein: CASSLHDNTDTQYF. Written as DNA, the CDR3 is TGTGCCAGCAGCCTACATGATAATACAGATACGCAGTATTTT.

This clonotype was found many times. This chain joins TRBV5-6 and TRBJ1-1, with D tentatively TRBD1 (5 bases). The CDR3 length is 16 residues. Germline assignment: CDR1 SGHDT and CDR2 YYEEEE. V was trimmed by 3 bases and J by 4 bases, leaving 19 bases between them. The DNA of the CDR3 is TGTGCCAGCAGCTCCCCCTGGGGGGAGAGGAGCACTGAAGCTTTCTTT. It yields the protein CASSSPWGERSTEAFF.

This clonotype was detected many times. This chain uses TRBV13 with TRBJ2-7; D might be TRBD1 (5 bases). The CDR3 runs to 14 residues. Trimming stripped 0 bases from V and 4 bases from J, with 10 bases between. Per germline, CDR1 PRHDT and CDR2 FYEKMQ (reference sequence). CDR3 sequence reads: CASSLGQGEYEQYF. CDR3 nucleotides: TGTGCCAGCAGCTTAGGTCAGGGCGAATACGAGCAGTACTTC. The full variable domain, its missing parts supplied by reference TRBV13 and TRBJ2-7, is AAGVIQSPRHLIKEKRETATLKCYPIPRHDTVYWYQQGPGQDPQFLISFYEKMQSDKGSIPDRFSAQQFSDYHSELNMSSLELGDSALYFCASSLGQGEYEQYFGPGTRLTVT.

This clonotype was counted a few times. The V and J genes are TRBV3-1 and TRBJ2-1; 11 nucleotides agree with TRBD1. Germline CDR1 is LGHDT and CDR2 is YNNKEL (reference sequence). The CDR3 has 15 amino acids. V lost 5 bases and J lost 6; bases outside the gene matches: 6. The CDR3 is CASSSRDRGGNEQFF. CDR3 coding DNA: TGTGCCAGCAGCAGCCGGGACAGGGGGGGCAATGAGCAGTTCTTC.

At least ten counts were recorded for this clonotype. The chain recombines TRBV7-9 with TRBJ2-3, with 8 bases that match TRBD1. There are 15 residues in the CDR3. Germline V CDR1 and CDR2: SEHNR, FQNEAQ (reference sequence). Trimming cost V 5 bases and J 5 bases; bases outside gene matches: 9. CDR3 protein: CASSPGQGEVDTQYF. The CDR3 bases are TGTGCCAGCAGCCCTGGACAGGGTGAGGTAGATACGCAGTATTTT.

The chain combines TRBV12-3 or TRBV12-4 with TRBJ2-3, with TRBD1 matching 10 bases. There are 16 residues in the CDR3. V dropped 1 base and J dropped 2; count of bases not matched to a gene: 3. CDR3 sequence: CASSLGTGGPTDTQYF. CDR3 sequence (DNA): TGTGCCAGCAGTTTAGGGACAGGGGGGCCCACAGATACGCAGTATTTT.

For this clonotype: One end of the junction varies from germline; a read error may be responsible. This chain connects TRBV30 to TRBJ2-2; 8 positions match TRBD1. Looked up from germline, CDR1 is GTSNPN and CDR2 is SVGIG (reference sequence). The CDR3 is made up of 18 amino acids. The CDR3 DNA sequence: TGTGCCTGGAGTAGCAAATACTCGGACAGGGAACTCACCAGGGAGCTGTTTTTT. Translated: CAWSSKYSDRELTRELFF.